Below, 21 T cell receptor beta chains from the same sample are listed, as sequenced in a study of read filtering for tumor transcriptome and immune sequencing. This library used roughly 400 ng RNA and molecular barcoded adaptors spanning alpha/delta and beta/gamma chains. TCRdb re-called the reads through MiXCR, storing one row per CDR3 protein. This table holds over 45,000 distinct CDR3 sequences, around a fifth found once. The sequenced sample was a population of CD138-negative cells sorted from bone marrow. These receptors all come from a donor at least 40 years old with multiple myeloma.

The rearrangement uses TRBV20-1 and TRBJ2-5; TRBD2 is a possible D gene (6 bases). The CDR3 is 18 amino acids. Trimming took 5 bases from V and 4 from J, leaving 29 bases between them. Germline lookup yields CDR1 DFQATT and CDR2 SNEGSKA (reference sequence). The CDR3 is CSAFTPRAPRGRSETQYF. The CDR3 region has the DNA TGCAGTGCTTTTACCCCACGAGCTCCCCGGGGGAGGTCAGAGACCCAGTACTTC.

Details on this clonotype: One end of the junction varies from germline; a read error may be responsible. The chain is built from TRBV12-3 or TRBV12-4 and TRBJ2-3; 10 nucleotides align to TRBD2. CDR3 length: 17 residues. For the CDR3, the DNA is TGTGCCAGCAGTTTAGCTGGACTAGCGGAGAGCACAGATACGCAGTGTTTT. This encodes CASSLAGLAESTDTQCF.

The chain has TRBV7-9 and TRBJ2-5; TRBD2 agrees at 8 bases. Germline V gene sequence: CDR1 SEHNR, CDR2 FQNEAQ (reference sequence). V dropped 1 base and J dropped 5; count of bases not matched to a gene: 6. The CDR3 consists of 15 residues. CDR3 loop: CASSLVVAGSETQYF. CDR3 DNA: TGTGCCAGCAGCTTAGTGGTAGCGGGATCGGAGACCCAGTACTTC.

There are many counts of this clonotype. The rearrangement uses TRBV20-1 and TRBJ2-7; 7 bases map to TRBD2. CDR1 and CDR2 (germline): DFQATT, SNEGSKA (reference sequence). V lost 1 base and J lost 2; bases outside the gene matches: 8. This CDR3 comprises 15 residues. The CDR3 DNA reads as TGCAGTGCTAGAGGCATCGGGAGGTCCACCTACGAGCAGTACTTC. It encodes CSARGIGRSTYEQYF.

The sample holds one count of this clonotype. The J gene is TRBJ1-5, the V gene TRBV12-3 or TRBV12-4; the match to TRBD1 covers 8 bases. V shed 4 bases, J shed 4 bases, and the junction held 3 bases outside the gene matches. The CDR3 loop spans 14 amino acids. Written as DNA, the CDR3 is TGTGCCAGCAGTTACGGGACAGGTAATCAGCCCCAGCATTTT. Residues: CASSYGTGNQPQHF.

This clonotype was detected ten times or more. This rearrangement joins TRBV6-4 to TRBJ2-3, with 11 bases matching TRBD1. With 6 bases clipped from V and 4 bases from J, the junction kept 6 bases outside the gene matches. Germline CDR1 and CDR2: MRHNA and SNTAGT. This CDR3 contains 15 residues. CDR3 in amino acids: CASSRGQGEADTQYF. The CDR3 nucleotides read TGTGCCAGCAGCCGGGGACAGGGGGAAGCAGATACGCAGTATTTT.

There are a few counts of this clonotype. One base away lies a much larger clone, so this may be a sequencing read error. The rearrangement uses TRBV7-8 and TRBJ2-3; D might be TRBD2 (6 bases). This CDR3 spans 14 amino acids. The V and J ends lost 1 base and 5 bases respectively, with 10 bases between them. Germline V gene lookup returns CDR1 SGHVS and CDR2 FQNEAQ. CDR3 nucleotide sequence: TGTGCCAGCAGCTTAGGTGGGGGGAGAGATACGCAGTATTTT. This translates into CASSLGGGRDTQYF.

This clonotype was observed many times. This chain connects TRBV20-1 to TRBJ2-5, with D perhaps assigned TRBD1 or TRBD2 (5 bases each). Germline-derived CDR1 and CDR2 are DFQATT and SNEGSKA (reference sequence). This CDR3 spans 12 amino acids. Trimming took off 5 bases at V and 0 bases at J, with 7 bases between the two ends. CDR3 nucleotides: TGCAGTGCTTGGGGGAACCAAGAGACCCAGTACTTC. Translating gives CSAWGNQETQYF.

A note on this clonotype: A read error may produce the germline difference seen at one junction end. CDR3 nucleotides: TGTGCCAGCAGCCGAACCGACTCGGTCTATGGGTACACCTTC. Amino acid sequence: CASSRTDSVYGYTF. The rearrangement links TRBV3-1 to TRBJ1-2; D gene uncertain. Germline lookup yields CDR1 LGHDT and CDR2 YNNKEL (reference sequence). CDR3 length equals 14 residues.

This clonotype was seen only once. A single base separates this from a much larger clone, so it may be a read error. CDR3 in amino acids: CASSEYPGWDEQYF. For the CDR3, the DNA is TGTGCCAGCAGTGAATATCCGGGATGGGACGAGCAGTACTTC. This chain connects TRBV25-1 to TRBJ2-7; D may be TRBD2 (5 bases). V lost 0 bases and J 5 bases, leaving 11 bases between the germline ends. Germline assignment: CDR1 MGHDK and CDR2 SYGVNS. The CDR3 extends over 14 amino acids.

About this clonotype itself: This may be a read error: a much more frequent sequence differs by one nucleotide. CDR3: CASSLVPGSNEQFF. The CDR3 DNA is TGTGCCAGCAGCTTAGTACCGGGCTCCAATGAGCAGTTCTTC. The rearrangement joins TRBV11-3 to TRBJ2-1; no clear D. The ends were cut back, 1 base at V and 6 bases at J, with 10 bases in the middle. CDR3 length: 14 residues. CDR1 and CDR2 (germline): SGHNT, YENEEA.

This clonotype was seen at least ten times. J is TRBJ2-3 and V is TRBV15, with 8 bases fitting TRBD2. Germline CDR1 reads LNHNV; CDR2 reads YYDKDF (reference sequence). V shed 3 bases, J shed 1 base, and the junction held 0 bases outside the gene matches. This CDR3 region has 14 residues. The chain's CDR3 is CATSSGRGTDTQYF. In DNA, the CDR3 is TGTGCCACCAGCAGCGGGAGGGGCACAGATACGCAGTATTTT.

This clonotype has ten or more counts. This rearrangement joins TRBV7-2 to TRBJ1-6, with D perhaps matching TRBD1 (6 bases). Trimming pared 4 bases from V and 10 bases from J, leaving 14 bases between. Germline assignment: CDR1 SGHTA and CDR2 FQGNSA. This CDR3 contains 14 residues. In DNA, the CDR3 is TGTGCCAGCAGCTGGATGGGGGGCGACTCACCCCTCCACTTT. Its protein product is CASSWMGGDSPLHF.

Ten or more counts support this clonotype. V usage is TRBV7-6 and J usage is TRBJ2-1; TRBD2 matches at 10 bases. The J segment lost 14 bases and the V segment lost 3 bases, leaving 7 bases of the junction unmatched. Germline V gene data show CDR1 as SGHVS and CDR2 as FNYEAQ. The CDR3 totals 13 residues. The CDR3 coding sequence is TGTGCCAGCAGCTTGTCAGCGGGAGGGCCAAAGTTCTTC. Its protein product is CASSLSAGGPKFF. Variable domain in full (rest from reference TRBV7-6 and TRBJ2-1): GAGVSQSPRYKVTKRGQDVALRCDPISGHVSLYWYRQALGQGPEFLTYFNYEAQQDKSGLPNDRFSAERPEGSISTLTIQRTEQRDSAMYRCASSLSAGGPKFFGPGTRLTVL.

This clonotype was seen ten or more times. V and J are TRBV2 and TRBJ2-5; a possible D gene is TRBD2 (5 bases). Trimming took 5 bases from V and 4 from J, leaving 11 bases between them. This CDR3 has 13 amino acids. From germline, CDR1 is SNHLY and CDR2 FYNNEI. CDR3 residues: CASSPTRGETQYF. The CDR3 DNA is TGTGCCAGCAGTCCTACTAGAGGAGAGACCCAGTACTTC.

A note on this clonotype: Just one base apart from a much larger clone, this may be a read error. The CDR3 sequence is CASSFYREANTEAFF. Written as DNA, the CDR3 is TGTGCCAGCAGTTTCTACCGGGAAGCGAACACTGAAGCTTTCTTT. This rearrangement joins TRBV12-3 or TRBV12-4 to TRBJ1-1; D gene unclear. The CDR3 contains 15 residues. V was trimmed by 3 bases and J by 1 base, leaving 12 bases between them.

Remarks on this clonotype: A far larger clone is off by one base, so a read error is likely. The rearrangement uses TRBV7-9 and TRBJ2-1, with TRBD1 as a possible D gene (6 bases). The CDR3 contains 17 residues. V was trimmed by 2 bases and J by 7 bases, leaving 21 bases between them. Germline V lookup: CDR1 SEHNR, CDR2 FQNEAQ (reference sequence). The CDR3 nucleotides are TGTGCCAGCAGCTTAACCGCCGACAGGACTCGTACGAATGAGCAGTTCTTC. This codes for CASSLTADRTRTNEQFF. Full variable domain (rest looked up from reference TRBV7-9 and TRBJ2-1): DTGVSQNPRHKITKRGQNVTFRCDPISEHNRLYWYRQTLGQGPEFLTYFQNEAQLEKSRLLSDRFSAERPKGSFSTLEIQRTEQGDSAMYLCASSLTADRTRTNEQFFGPGTRLTVL.

This clonotype was counted ten times or more. The chain carries TRBV20-1 and TRBJ2-2, with 11 bases aligning to TRBD2. V lost 5 bases and J lost 6; bases outside the gene matches: 8. Germline CDR1 and CDR2: DFQATT and SNEGSKA (reference sequence). CDR3 length: 15 residues. The CDR3 spells CSASLTSGNSGELFF. The DNA for the CDR3 is TGCAGTGCTTCCTTGACTAGCGGGAATTCCGGGGAGCTGTTTTTT.

This clonotype appeared a few times. The chain has TRBV12-3 or TRBV12-4 and TRBJ2-3; the D gene could be TRBD1 or TRBD2 (5 bases each). V was cut by 5 bases and J by 0 bases, with 9 bases left in between. CDR3 size: 14 residues. The CDR3 here is CASSRDGSTDTQYF. DNA of the CDR3: TGTGCCAGCAGTCGGGACGGTAGCACAGATACGCAGTATTTT.

The gene calls are TRBV2 and TRBJ2-5, with TRBD2 identical over 10 bases. The junction had 10 bases not matched to a gene; V was cut back by 1 base and J by 5 bases. From germline, CDR1 is SNHLY and CDR2 FYNNEI. The CDR3 loop spans 17 amino acids. The DNA for the CDR3 is TGTGCCAGCAGTGAAGGAATAACTAGCGGGGATCTGGAGACCCAGTACTTC. Encoded protein: CASSEGITSGDLETQYF.

The chain uses TRBV6-1 and TRBJ2-7; 10 nucleotides match TRBD2. Germline lookup yields CDR1 MNHNS and CDR2 SASEGT. The CDR3 is made up of 13 amino acids. Losses at the gene ends were 7 bases for V and 7 bases for J; bases not matched to a gene: 7. In DNA, the CDR3 is TGTGCCAGCACTACTAGCGGGGCCAGGGAGCAGTACTTC. It specifies CASTTSGAREQYF.